The next 10 T cell receptor beta chains were all read from a single sample in a study of blood T cell repertoires in COVID-19. Profiling relied on immunoSEQ multiplex PCR, and the TCRdb table lists in-frame clones only, not all of them. Among about 150,000 clones listed, around 85% were seen once. Material for sequencing was peripheral blood. All receptors come from a man in his fifties or sixties with COVID-19, enrolled during active disease.

The J gene is TRBJ2-1, the V gene TRBV29-1; D gene uncertain. Germline V gene sequence: CDR1 SQVTM, CDR2 ANQGSEA. V was clipped by 4 bases and J by 8 bases, with 9 bases between them. This CDR3 spans 11 amino acids. The CDR3 loop reads CSVAVGHEQFF. The CDR3 DNA is TGCAGCGTTGCTGTGGGCCATGAGCAGTTCTTC.

The chain carries TRBV6-2 or TRBV6-3 and TRBJ2-3, with 8 positions matching TRBD1. The CDR3 has 16 amino acids. The germline gives CDR1 MNHEY, CDR2 SVGEGT. The trim removed 0 bases at V and 0 bases at J, leaving 2 bases unmatched. The CDR3 DNA reads TGTGCCAGCAGTTACTCGCGGACAGGGAGCACAGATACGCAGTATTTT. Its protein product is CASSYSRTGSTDTQYF.

The V gene is TRBV19, the J gene TRBJ1-2, with 10 bases fitting TRBD1. Germline trimming cut 8 bases from V and 5 bases from J; bases unmatched to any gene: 11. This CDR3 has 15 residues. Per germline, CDR1 LNHDA and CDR2 SQIVND (reference sequence). The CDR3 DNA reads TGTGCCAGTTCCCCCACCGACAGGGGGCGATATGGCTACACCTTC. It codes for CASSPTDRGRYGYTF.

This chain uses TRBV6-2 or TRBV6-3 with TRBJ1-2, with 9 bases aligning to TRBD1. CDR1 and CDR2 (germline): MNHEY, SVGEGT. Trimming removed 4 bases from V and 2 bases from J; junction bases left unmatched: 8. CDR3 length equals 16 residues. This chain's CDR3 is CASSSFDRGSNYGYTF. In DNA, the CDR3 is TGTGCCAGCAGTTCGTTTGACAGGGGGTCGAACTATGGCTACACCTTC.

V gene TRBV11-2 combines with J gene TRBJ2-7; 12 nucleotides align to TRBD2. CDR1 is SGHAT, CDR2 FQNNGV, per germline. V was clipped by 5 bases and J by 3 bases; unmatched bases: 5. The CDR3 covers 15 residues. The CDR3 here is CASSQTSGRFYEQYF. The DNA of the CDR3 is TGTGCCAGCAGCCAGACTAGCGGGAGATTCTACGAGCAGTACTTC.

The count of this clone is one. J is TRBJ1-1 and V is TRBV20-1; a weak D match, TRBD1 (5 bases). V gave up 7 bases and J gave up 1 base, with 7 bases separating them. The CDR3 covers 11 residues. Germline loops: CDR1 DFQATT, CDR2 SNEGSKA (reference sequence). The CDR3 DNA reads as TGCAGTGTGGACAAGAACACTGAAGCTTTCTTT. Residues: CSVDKNTEAFF.

The count of this clone is one. V gene TRBV2 combines with J gene TRBJ2-3; TRBD2 aligns across 10 bases. The CDR3 consists of 17 residues. V lost 4 bases, J lost 2 bases, and 9 bases stayed unmatched. Germline loops: CDR1 SNHLY, CDR2 FYNNEI. CDR3 in amino acids: CASSGEAAGGVTDTQYF. As DNA, the CDR3 is TGTGCCAGCAGTGGTGAGGCAGCGGGGGGGGTCACAGATACGCAGTATTTT.

The chain joins TRBV6-5 to TRBJ1-5; D is undetermined. The CDR3 totals 15 residues. Trimming left V 0 bases short and J 5 bases short, with 11 bases between. CDR1 is MNHEY and CDR2 is SVGAGI in the germline V gene. The CDR3 here is CASSYSSSGYQPQHF. In DNA form, the CDR3 reads TGTGCCAGCAGTTACTCGTCATCGGGTTATCAGCCCCAGCATTTT.

As DNA, the CDR3 is TGTGCCAGCAGTGTGGGAGCCTACGAGCAGTACTTC. Protein product: CASSVGAYEQYF. The rearrangement uses TRBV25-1 and TRBJ2-7; possible D gene TRBD2, 5 bases. Per the germline V gene, CDR1 is MGHDK and CDR2 is SYGVNS. Trimming took off 4 bases at V and 2 bases at J, with 6 bases between the two ends. The CDR3 spans 12 residues.

This rearrangement joins TRBV28 to TRBJ1-2; the match to TRBD1 covers 8 bases. With V trimmed by 6 bases and J by 8 bases, 5 bases remained unmatched. The CDR3 runs 12 residues. From germline, CDR1 is MDHEN and CDR2 SYDVKM. DNA for the CDR3: TGTGCCAGCAGCGACAGGGGAAGGGGCTACACCTTC. This encodes CASSDRGRGYTF.